This T cell receptor (beta chain) was captured by sequencing in a study of shared T cell receptors in the human thymus. This table comes from immunoSEQ multiplex PCR, and its TCRdb copy is limited to in-frame clones, with some not included. The sample holds 640,000 or so clones; over 75% are singletons and the top ten take roughly 0.0094%. The V gene end was trimmed by 8 bases and the J gene end by 0 bases; junction bases not matched to a gene: 6. This CDR3 region has 15 residues. Germline loops: CDR1 MNHEY, CDR2 SVGAGI. A further study also used this sample, focusing on human thymus T cells. That report adds: Corrective surgery for congenital heart defects was being performed on the healthy Finnish infants who were the donors. Obtained as resections during corrective heart surgery, the thymus tissue was then studied. Use of V and J genes seemed skewed within the thymic and blood repertoires. Related research has reported that thymic repertoires overlap highly among unrelated individuals.

The rearrangement joins TRBV6-5 to TRBJ1-3; 8 nucleotides match TRBD1. Sequences were obtained from thymocytes. This receptor was taken from a boy under three years old with a congenital heart defect. CDR3 in amino acids: CASGTDRASGNTIYF. The CDR3 DNA sequence: TGTGCCAGCGGCACGGACAGGGCCTCTGGAAACACCATATATTTT.